Detailed here is one T cell receptor beta chain. This CDR3 spans 15 amino acids. Between the trimmed V and J ends, which lost 0 bases and 0 bases, there was a span of 6 bases. CDR1 and CDR2 (germline): MGHDK, SYGVNS. This sample is drawn from a study of T cell changes during pregnancy in multiple sclerosis. Some clones are missing from TCRdb's copy, which holds only in-frame ones; the method was immunoSEQ multiplex PCR. The table records roughly 77,000 clones, approximately 92% of them present only once. The chain carries TRBV25-1 and TRBJ1-3, with D maybe TRBD1 (5 bases). The clonotype comes from a female donor with multiple sclerosis, enrolled in a pregnancy study. The sample in question was peripheral blood, obtained in the second trimester of pregnancy. The CDR3 nucleotides are TGTGCCAGCAGTGAATATGACAGCTCTGGAAACACCATATATTTT. Amino acid sequence: CASSEYDSSGNTIYF.